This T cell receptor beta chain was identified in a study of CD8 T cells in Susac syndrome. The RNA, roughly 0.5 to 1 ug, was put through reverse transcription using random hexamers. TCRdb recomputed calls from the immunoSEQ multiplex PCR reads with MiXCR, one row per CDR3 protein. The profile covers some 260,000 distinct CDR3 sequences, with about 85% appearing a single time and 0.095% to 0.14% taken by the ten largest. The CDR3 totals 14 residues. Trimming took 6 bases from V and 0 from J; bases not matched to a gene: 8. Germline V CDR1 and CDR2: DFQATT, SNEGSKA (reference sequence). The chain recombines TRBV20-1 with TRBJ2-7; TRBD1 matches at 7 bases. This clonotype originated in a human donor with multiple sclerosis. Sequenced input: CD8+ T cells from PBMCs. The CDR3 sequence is CSASGQESSYEQYF. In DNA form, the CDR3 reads TGCAGTGCGAGCGGACAGGAGAGCTCCTACGAGCAGTACTTC.